The sequence of this T cell receptor beta chain was determined in a study of cytomegalovirus exposure and HLA in healthy donors. Measured with immunoSEQ multiplex PCR; TCRdb has only the in-frame clones, and not every one. This table holds 150,000 to 200,000 clones, less than 85% found once. General observations from the study: Per published reports, the classifier diagnosed cytomegalovirus status with high specificity and sensitivity.

This CDR3 contains 16 residues. The V gene lost 3 bases and the J gene lost 0 bases, with 15 bases spanning the gap. Germline assignment: CDR1 GTSNPN and CDR2 SVGIG (reference sequence). In regard to this clone: Its antigen remains unidentified.

The sequenced sample was PBMCs. The TCR sequence derives from a man aged 18 to 30 in good health and CMV-seropositive. The J gene is TRBJ1-5, the V gene TRBV30; perhaps TRBD1 as D (5 bases). CDR3 nucleotides: TGTGCCTGGAGAGGGGCGGGGGGTTATAGCAATCAGCCCCAGCATTTT. It specifies CAWRGAGGYSNQPQHF.